The 6 T cell receptor beta chains reported below all come from one sample, sequenced in a study of cytomegalovirus exposure and HLA in healthy donors (dated by TCRdb to the late 2010s). The method behind the library was the immunoSEQ multiplex PCR assay. The multiplex PCR relied on a mix of 60 forward primers for TCR Vbeta segments and 13 reverse primers for TCR Jbeta segments. The source is immuneACCESS, and TCRdb retained only in-frame sequences with V and J called. Part of the clones is not carried over; for the studies checked, unresolved V genes explain less than half of this, and the remainder is unexplained. This sample has 150,000 to 200,000 clones in its table, and around 80% of those were observed once. Together, the top ten hold roughly 6.2% of the sample. The sequenced sample was PBMCs. The receptors here all came from a male donor in good health and CMV-seropositive.

The chain recombines TRBV6-1 with TRBJ2-2; 7 bases match TRBD1. Germline V gene lookup returns CDR1 MNHNS and CDR2 SASEGT. The trim removed 4 bases at V and 0 bases at J, leaving 5 bases unmatched. This CDR3 is built from 16 residues. The CDR3 nucleotides read TGTGCCAGCAGTGGACCCGGGACAGCGAACACCGGGGAGCTGTTTTTT. Translation gives CASSGPGTANTGELFF.

The chain carries TRBV2 and TRBJ1-2, with D uncertain. The V end lost 7 bases, the J end lost 3 bases, and 6 bases lay between the germline ends. The germline CDR1 and CDR2 sequences are SNHLY and FYNNEI. CDR3 size: 11 residues. The CDR3, as DNA: TGTGCCAGCATTGACTACTATGGCTACACCTTC. Protein sequence: CASIDYYGYTF.

The CDR3 nucleotides are TGTGCCAGCAGAATTTATATGGGGGGGAGCACAGATACGCAGTATTTT. Residues: CASRIYMGGSTDTQYF. This chain joins TRBV27 and TRBJ2-3, with 7 bases fitting TRBD2. The germline gives CDR1 MNHEY, CDR2 SMNVEV (reference sequence). Trimming removed 6 bases from V and 0 bases from J; junction bases left unmatched: 9. This CDR3 region has 16 residues.

The chain uses TRBV27 and TRBJ2-1; 11 bases match TRBD2. Unmatched junction bases numbered 4, after V lost 5 bases and J lost 7 bases. There are 14 residues in the CDR3. Germline CDR1 reads MNHEY; CDR2 reads SMNVEV (reference sequence). CDR3 protein: CASSNRTSGNEQFF. DNA for the CDR3: TGTGCCAGCAGTAACCGGACTAGCGGGAATGAGCAGTTCTTC.

This clone is a singleton in its sample. The chain uses TRBV28 and TRBJ2-2, with TRBD2 as a possible D gene (5 bases). Germline CDR1 reads MDHEN; CDR2 reads SYDVKM. V lost 3 bases and J lost 2, with 10 bases in between. The CDR3 length is 15 residues. The CDR3 sequence is CASSLVLVNTGELFF. The DNA of the CDR3 is TGTGCCAGCAGTTTGGTACTAGTCAACACCGGGGAGCTGTTTTTT.

About this clone itself: It is unclear where the CDR3 begins or ends on the DNA, so no DNA is shown, and the CDR3 is as TCRdb lists it. The sample contains more than one DNA sequence encoding this CDR3. CDR3: CASSSSDRGLNEQYF. The chain couples TRBV27 to TRBJ2-7; the table's D gene call, TRBD1, was not cross checked with the DNA. The germline CDR1 and CDR2 sequences are MNHEY and SMNVEV (reference sequence). The CDR3 region is 15 residues in length, termini included.